The T cell receptor beta chain described here comes from a study of human T cells and chemical hapten exposure. Study outcomes and limitations: Sensitizing with DPC caused no change in TCRs above 1 in 1000 frequency.

This clonotype was counted between two and nine times. Antigen specificity is unknown. The sample's time point: patch test 2, 6 weeks after DPC sensitization. As to treatment: therapeutic diphenylcyclopropenone sensitization with weekly scalp DPC. TCRdb re-analysed the RACE reads in MiXCR, keeping a single row per CDR3 protein. This table holds more than 110,000 distinct CDR3 sequences, 12% found once. Germline V gene data show CDR1 as LGHNA and CDR2 as YSLEER. Trimming removed 1 base at V and 2 bases at J, with 10 bases between. The CDR3 loop spans 15 amino acids. The V and J genes are TRBV4-3 and TRBJ2-3, with D possibly called TRBD1 or TRBD2 (6 bases each). The clonotype was recovered from a woman in her forties or fifties with alopecia areata. Some clones in this sample may be carry-over from other donors' samples. Sequencing was performed on whole blood, taken in connection with sensitization to the hapten diphenylcyclopropenone (DPC). CDR3 protein: CASSQAGGFTDTQYF. CDR3 bases: TGCGCCAGCAGCCAAGCCGGGGGCTTCACAGATACGCAGTATTTT.